This T cell receptor (beta chain) was found in a study of early T cells in non-severe SARS-CoV-2 infection. In this sample, this clonotype turned up a few times. The germline gives CDR1 SGHVS, CDR2 FQNEAQ. The CDR3 spans 12 residues. The V end lost 6 bases, the J end lost 7 bases, and 10 bases lay between the germline ends. cDNA molecules, individually, were tagged with unique molecular identifiers. One entry per CDR3 protein results from TCRdb running MiXCR on the 5' RACE reads. This sample has around 46,000 distinct CDR3 sequences, with about 5.6% found just once. The origin of this receptor is an adult who was a healthcare worker with PCR-confirmed SARS-CoV-2 infection or an uninfected control (not recorded which). The specimen sequenced was whole blood. This sequence joins TRBV7-8 and TRBJ2-1, with D uncertain. CDR3 residues: CASRVSANEQFF. The CDR3 coding sequence is TGTGCCAGCAGGGTATCCGCGAATGAGCAGTTCTTC.